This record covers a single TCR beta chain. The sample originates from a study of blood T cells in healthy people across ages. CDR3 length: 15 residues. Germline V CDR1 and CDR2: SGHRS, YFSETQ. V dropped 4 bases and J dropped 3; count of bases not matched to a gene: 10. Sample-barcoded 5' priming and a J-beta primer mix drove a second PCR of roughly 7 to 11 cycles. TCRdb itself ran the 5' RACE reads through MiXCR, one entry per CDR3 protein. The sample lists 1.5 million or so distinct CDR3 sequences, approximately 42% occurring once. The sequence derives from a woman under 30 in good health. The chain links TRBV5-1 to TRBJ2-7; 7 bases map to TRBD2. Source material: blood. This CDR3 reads CASSPGGTTNYEQYF. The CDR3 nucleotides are TGCGCCAGCAGCCCAGGCGGGACTACTAACTACGAGCAGTACTTC.